This T cell receptor beta chain is drawn from a study of OX40 agonist ivuxolimab in advanced cancers. Whole-study context: The dose-escalation cohort had hepatocellular carcinoma, melanoma, renal cell or head and neck cancer.

The protocol was immunoSEQ multiplex PCR, while the TCRdb copy is restricted to in-frame clones and leaves out a portion. Of approximately 49,000 clones listed, 85% are singletons. This CDR3 is built from 14 residues. From germline, CDR1 is MDHEN and CDR2 SYDVKM. Trimming removed 7 bases at V and 0 bases at J, with 13 bases between. This specimen consisted of CD4+ or CD8+ T cells sorted from blood, obtained in a trial of the OX40 agonist ivuxolimab. The sequence was collected from an adult with an advanced solid tumor such as melanoma, head and neck, liver or kidney cancer. J is TRBJ2-7 and V is TRBV28; D remains ambiguous. The CDR3 DNA is TGTGCCAGCAACCCGGACCGAAACTCCTACGAGCAGTACTTC. This encodes CASNPDRNSYEQYF.